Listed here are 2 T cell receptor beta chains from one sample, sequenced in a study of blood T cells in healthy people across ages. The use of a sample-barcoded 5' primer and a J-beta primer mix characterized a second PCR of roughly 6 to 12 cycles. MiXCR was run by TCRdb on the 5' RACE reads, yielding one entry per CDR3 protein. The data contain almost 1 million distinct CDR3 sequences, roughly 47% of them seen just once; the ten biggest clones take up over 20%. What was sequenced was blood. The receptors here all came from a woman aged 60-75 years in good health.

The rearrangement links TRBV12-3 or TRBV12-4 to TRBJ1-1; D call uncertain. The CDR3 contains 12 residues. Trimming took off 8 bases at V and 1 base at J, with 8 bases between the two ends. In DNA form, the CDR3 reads TGTGCCAGCGCCGGGTCGAACACTGAAGCTTTCTTT. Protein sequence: CASAGSNTEAFF.

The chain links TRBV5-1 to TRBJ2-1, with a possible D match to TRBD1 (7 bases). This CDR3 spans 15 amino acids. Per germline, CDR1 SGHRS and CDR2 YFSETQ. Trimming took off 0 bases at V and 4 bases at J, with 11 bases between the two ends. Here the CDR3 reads CASSLVQGGYNEQFF. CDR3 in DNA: TGCGCCAGCAGCTTGGTTCAGGGGGGATACAATGAGCAGTTCTTC.